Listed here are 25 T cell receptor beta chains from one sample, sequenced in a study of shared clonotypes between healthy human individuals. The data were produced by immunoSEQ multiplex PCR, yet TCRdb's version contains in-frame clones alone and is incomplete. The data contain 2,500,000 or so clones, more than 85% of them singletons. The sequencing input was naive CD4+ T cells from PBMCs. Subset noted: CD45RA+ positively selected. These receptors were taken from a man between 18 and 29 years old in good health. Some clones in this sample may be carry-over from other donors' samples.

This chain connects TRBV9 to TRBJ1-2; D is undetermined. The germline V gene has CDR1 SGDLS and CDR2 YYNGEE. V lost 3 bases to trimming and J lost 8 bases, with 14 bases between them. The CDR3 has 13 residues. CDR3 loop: CASSALGRGGYTF. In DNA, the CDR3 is TGTGCCAGCAGCGCCCTGGGCCGGGGAGGCTACACCTTC.

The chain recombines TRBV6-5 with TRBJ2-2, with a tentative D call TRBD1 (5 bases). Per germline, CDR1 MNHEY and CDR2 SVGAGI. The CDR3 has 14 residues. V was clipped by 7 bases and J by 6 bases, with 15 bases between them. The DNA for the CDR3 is TGTGCCAGCAAACCGGACCTAGGGGCCGGGGAGCTGTTTTTT. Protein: CASKPDLGAGELFF.

The chain's CDR3 is CASSPKGRGYEQFF. The CDR3 nucleotides read TGTGCCAGCAGCCCGAAAGGCAGGGGCTATGAGCAGTTCTTC. The chain links TRBV11-3 to TRBJ2-1; D might be TRBD1 (6 bases). CDR3 length: 14 residues. Trimming removed 5 bases at V and 8 bases at J, with 16 bases between. CDR1 is SGHNT, CDR2 YENEEA, per germline. Supplemented by reference TRBV11-3 and TRBJ2-1, the full variable domain reads EAGVVQSPRYKIIEKKQPVAFWCNPISGHNTLYWYLQNLGQGPELLIRYENEEAVDDSQLPKDRFSAERLKGVDSTLKIQPAELGDSAVYLCASSPKGRGYEQFFGPGTRLTVL.

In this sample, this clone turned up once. The CDR3 region is CASSRDWSTDTQYF. The CDR3 nucleotides read TGTGCCAGCAGCCGGGACTGGAGCACAGATACGCAGTATTTT. The chain links TRBV2 to TRBJ2-3; D might be TRBD2 (6 bases). Trimming removed 6 bases from V and 0 bases from J, with 10 bases in between. This CDR3 has 14 residues. Germline V lookup: CDR1 SNHLY, CDR2 FYNNEI.

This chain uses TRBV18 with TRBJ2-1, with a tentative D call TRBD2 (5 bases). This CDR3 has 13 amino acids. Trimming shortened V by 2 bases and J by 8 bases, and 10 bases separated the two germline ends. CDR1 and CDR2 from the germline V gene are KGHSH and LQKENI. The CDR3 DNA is TGTGCCAGCTCACCAAGACTATTGGATGAGCAGTTCTTC. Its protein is CASSPRLLDEQFF.

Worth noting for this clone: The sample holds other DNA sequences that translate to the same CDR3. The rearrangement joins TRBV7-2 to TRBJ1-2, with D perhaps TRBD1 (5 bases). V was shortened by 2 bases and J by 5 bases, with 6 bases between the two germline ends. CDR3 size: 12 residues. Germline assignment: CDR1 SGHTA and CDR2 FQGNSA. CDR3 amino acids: CASSLRGYGYTF. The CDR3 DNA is TGTGCCAGCAGCTTAAGGGGTTATGGCTACACCTTC.

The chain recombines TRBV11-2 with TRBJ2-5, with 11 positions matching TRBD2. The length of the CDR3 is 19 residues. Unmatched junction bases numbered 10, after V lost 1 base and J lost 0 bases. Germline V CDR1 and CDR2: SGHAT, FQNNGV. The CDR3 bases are TGTGCCAGCAGCTTAGCGTCGGCTAGCGGGAGGCTCCACCAAGAGACCCAGTACTTC. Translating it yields CASSLASASGRLHQETQYF. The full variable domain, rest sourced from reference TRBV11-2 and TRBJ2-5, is EAGVAQSPRYKIIEKRQSVAFWCNPISGHATLYWYQQILGQGPKLLIQFQNNGVVDDSQLPKDRFSAERLKGVDSTLKIQPAKLEDSAVYLCASSLASASGRLHQETQYFGPGTRLLVL.

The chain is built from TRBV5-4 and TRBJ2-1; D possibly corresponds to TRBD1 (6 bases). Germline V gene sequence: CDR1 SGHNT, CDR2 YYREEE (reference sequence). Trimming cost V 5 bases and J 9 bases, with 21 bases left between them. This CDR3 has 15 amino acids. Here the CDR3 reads CASSPGDNIGGEQFF. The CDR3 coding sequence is TGTGCCAGCAGTCCCGGGGACAATATAGGCGGTGAGCAGTTCTTC.

DNA for the CDR3: TGCAGCGTTGGCGGCCTAGCGTTAAATGAGCAGTTCTTC. Translating it yields CSVGGLALNEQFF. The rearrangement joins TRBV29-1 to TRBJ2-1; D might be TRBD2 (6 bases). The length of the CDR3 is 13 residues. V lost 4 bases and J lost 7, with 14 bases in between. Germline-derived CDR1 and CDR2 are SQVTM and ANQGSEA.

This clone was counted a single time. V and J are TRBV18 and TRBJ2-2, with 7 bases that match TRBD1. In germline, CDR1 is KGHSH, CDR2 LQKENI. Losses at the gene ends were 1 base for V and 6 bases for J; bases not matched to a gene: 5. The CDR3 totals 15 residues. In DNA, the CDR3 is TGTGCCAGCTCACCACTTACAGGGGTCGCCGGGGAGCTGTTTTTT. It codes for CASSPLTGVAGELFF.

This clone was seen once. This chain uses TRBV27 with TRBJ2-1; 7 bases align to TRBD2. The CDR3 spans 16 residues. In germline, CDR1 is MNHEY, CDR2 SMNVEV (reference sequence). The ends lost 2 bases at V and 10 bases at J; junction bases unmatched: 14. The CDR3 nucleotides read TGTGCCAGCAGTTTACCCGGGACTACCTCAGTGTCGGAGCAGTTCTTC. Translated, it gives CASSLPGTTSVSEQFF.

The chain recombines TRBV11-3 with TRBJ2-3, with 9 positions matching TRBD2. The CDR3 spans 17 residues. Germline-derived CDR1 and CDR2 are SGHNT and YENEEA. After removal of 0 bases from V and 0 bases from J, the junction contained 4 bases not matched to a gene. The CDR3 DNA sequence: TGTGCCAGCAGCTTAGAGGGGACTAGCCTTAGCACAGATACGCAGTATTTT. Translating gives CASSLEGTSLSTDTQYF.

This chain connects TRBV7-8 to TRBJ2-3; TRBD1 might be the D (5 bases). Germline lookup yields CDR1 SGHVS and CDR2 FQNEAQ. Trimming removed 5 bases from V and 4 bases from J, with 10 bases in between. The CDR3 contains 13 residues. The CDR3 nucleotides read TGTGCCAGCAGCGACAGCAGGGCAGATACGCAGTATTTT. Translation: CASSDSRADTQYF.

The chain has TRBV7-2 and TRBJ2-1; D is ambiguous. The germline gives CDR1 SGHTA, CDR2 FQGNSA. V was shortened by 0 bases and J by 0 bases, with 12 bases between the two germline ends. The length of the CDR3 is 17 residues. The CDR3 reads CASSLAYGSSSYNEQFF. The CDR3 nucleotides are TGTGCCAGCAGCTTAGCGTACGGGTCCAGCTCCTACAATGAGCAGTTCTTC.

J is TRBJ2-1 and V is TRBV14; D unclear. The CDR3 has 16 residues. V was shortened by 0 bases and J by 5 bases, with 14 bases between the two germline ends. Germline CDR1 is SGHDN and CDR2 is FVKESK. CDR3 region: CASSQEVGLGDNEQFF. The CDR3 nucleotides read TGTGCCAGCAGCCAAGAGGTCGGGCTGGGCGACAATGAGCAGTTCTTC.

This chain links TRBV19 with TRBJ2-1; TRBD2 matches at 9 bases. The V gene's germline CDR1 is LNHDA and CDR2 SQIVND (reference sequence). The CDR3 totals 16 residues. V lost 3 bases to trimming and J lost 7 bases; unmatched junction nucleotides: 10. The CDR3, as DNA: TGTGCCAGTAGTATCGCTCCCCTAGCGGGACCAAATGAGCAGTTCTTC. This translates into CASSIAPLAGPNEQFF.

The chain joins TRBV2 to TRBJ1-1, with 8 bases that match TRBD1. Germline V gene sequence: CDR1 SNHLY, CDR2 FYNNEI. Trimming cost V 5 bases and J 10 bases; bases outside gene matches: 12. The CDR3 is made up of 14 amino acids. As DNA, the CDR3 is TGTGCCAGCAGTAACCACGGACAGGGAACAGTAGCTTTCTTT. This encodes CASSNHGQGTVAFF.

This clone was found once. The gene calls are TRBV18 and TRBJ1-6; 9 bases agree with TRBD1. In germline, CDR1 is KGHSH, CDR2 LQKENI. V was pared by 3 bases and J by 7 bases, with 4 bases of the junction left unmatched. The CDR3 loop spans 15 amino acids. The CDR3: CASSPGTGNNSPLHF. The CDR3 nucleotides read TGTGCCAGCTCACCCGGGACAGGGAACAATTCACCCCTCCACTTT.

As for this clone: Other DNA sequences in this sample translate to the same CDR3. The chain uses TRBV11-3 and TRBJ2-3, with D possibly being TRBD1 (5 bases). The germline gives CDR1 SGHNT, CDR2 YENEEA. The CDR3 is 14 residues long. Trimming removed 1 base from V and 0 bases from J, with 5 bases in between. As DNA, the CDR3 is TGTGCCAGCAGCTTAGGGGGCAGCACAGATACGCAGTATTTT. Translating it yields CASSLGGSTDTQYF. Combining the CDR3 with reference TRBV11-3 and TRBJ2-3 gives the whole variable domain EAGVVQSPRYKIIEKKQPVAFWCNPISGHNTLYWYLQNLGQGPELLIRYENEEAVDDSQLPKDRFSAERLKGVDSTLKIQPAELGDSAVYLCASSLGGSTDTQYFGPGTRLTVL.

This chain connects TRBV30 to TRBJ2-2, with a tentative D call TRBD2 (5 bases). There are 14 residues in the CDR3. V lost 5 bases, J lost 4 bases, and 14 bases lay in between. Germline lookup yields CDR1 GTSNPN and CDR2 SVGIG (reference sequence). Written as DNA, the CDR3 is TGTGCCTGGGAGGGAAGGGCGGGCACCGGGGAGCTGTTTTTT. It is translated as CAWEGRAGTGELFF.

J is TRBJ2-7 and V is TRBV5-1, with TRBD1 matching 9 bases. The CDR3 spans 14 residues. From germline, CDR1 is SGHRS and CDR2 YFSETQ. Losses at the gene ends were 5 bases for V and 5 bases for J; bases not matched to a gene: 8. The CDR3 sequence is CASRSGQGHDEQYF. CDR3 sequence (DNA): TGCGCCAGCAGGTCGGGACAGGGTCATGACGAGCAGTACTTC.

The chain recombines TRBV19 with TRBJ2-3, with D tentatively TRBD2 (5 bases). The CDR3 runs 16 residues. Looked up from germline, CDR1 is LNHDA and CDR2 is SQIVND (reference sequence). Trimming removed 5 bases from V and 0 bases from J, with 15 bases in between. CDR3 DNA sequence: TGTGCCAGTAGTTCCCCGCGACGGGATAGCACAGATACGCAGTATTTT. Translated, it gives CASSSPRRDSTDTQYF.

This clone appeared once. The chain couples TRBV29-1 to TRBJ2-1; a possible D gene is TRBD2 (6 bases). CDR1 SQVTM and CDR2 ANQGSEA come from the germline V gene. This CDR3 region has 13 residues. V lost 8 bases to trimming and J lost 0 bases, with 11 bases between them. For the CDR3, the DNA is TGCAGCACCCGGGACTTCTCCTACAATGAGCAGTTCTTC. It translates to CSTRDFSYNEQFF.

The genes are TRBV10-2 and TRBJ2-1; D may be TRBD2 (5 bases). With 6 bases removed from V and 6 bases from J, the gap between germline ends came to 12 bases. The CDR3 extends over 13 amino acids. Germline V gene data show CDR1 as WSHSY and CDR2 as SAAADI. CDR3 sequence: CASRPGLINEQFF. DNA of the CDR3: TGCGCCAGCAGACCGGGATTAATCAATGAGCAGTTCTTC.

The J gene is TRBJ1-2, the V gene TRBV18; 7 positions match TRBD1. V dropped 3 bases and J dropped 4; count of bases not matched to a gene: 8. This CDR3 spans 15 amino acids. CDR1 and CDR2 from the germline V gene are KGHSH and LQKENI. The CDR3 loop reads CASSPTNGQAYGYTF. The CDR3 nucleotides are TGTGCCAGCTCACCTACAAACGGACAGGCCTATGGCTACACCTTC.